This T cell receptor beta chain was documented in a study of technical replicates of blood from four donors. There are 16 residues in the CDR3. V was pared by 5 bases and J by 5 bases, with 12 bases of the junction left unmatched. Germline V gives CDR1 MDHEN, CDR2 SYDVKM. Method: immunoSEQ multiplex PCR; TCRdb's copy keeps in-frame clones and lacks some. Of around 79,000 clones listed, 94% are singletons. The chain carries TRBV28 and TRBJ1-2; the match to TRBD1 covers 9 bases. The source is a human donor in good health. The source material was T cells isolated from PBMCs. The DNA for the CDR3 is TGTGCCAGCAGTATAACCGGGACAGGGAGGAGTTATGGCTACACCTTC. Encoded protein: CASSITGTGRSYGYTF.